The source of this T cell receptor (beta chain) is a study of T cell responses to AZD1222 COVID-19 vaccine. Broader study findings: Regions 160-218 and 743-854 dominated among vaccine-associated CD4 TCRs spanning spike.

This clone came up many times. The target antigen is unknown. Clones were sequenced by immunoSEQ multiplex PCR, and TCRdb holds only the in-frame ones, with some missing. The top ten hold about 10% of the sample, which has about 120,000 clones, less than 90% seen once. Germline-derived CDR1 and CDR2 are SQVTM and ANQGSEA. This CDR3 contains 13 residues. V lost 4 bases to trimming and J lost 6 bases; unmatched junction nucleotides: 9. The chain has TRBV29-1 and TRBJ2-7; TRBD2 matches 7 bases. This TCR came from an adult in good health. The specimen was peripheral blood, collected on day 0 of AZD1222 vaccination. The CDR3 nucleotides read TGCAGCGTTGGTTCGGGGGACTATGGCGAGCAGTACTTC. Translated, it gives CSVGSGDYGEQYF.